This T cell receptor beta chain was sequenced for a study of blood T cell repertoires in COVID-19. Overall study: Acute and convalescent COVID-19 samples came from the United States, Italy and Spain.

Trimming stripped 1 base from V and 9 bases from J, with 16 bases between. Germline CDR1 is SNHLY and CDR2 is FYNNEI. The length of the CDR3 is 15 residues. In the authors' workflow: Nucleated cell counts were estimated from reference gene primer amplification. Clones were sequenced by immunoSEQ multiplex PCR, and TCRdb holds only the in-frame ones, with some missing. V and J calls and clone size follow that table, whereas D and trimming were derived from the DNA. The sample has about 400,000 clones, approximately 86% seen once; the top ten hold 2% to 2.5%. The sample was PBMCs or T cells enriched from blood (not recorded which). This receptor was taken from a woman between 40 and 50 years old with acute COVID-19. This sequence joins TRBV2 and TRBJ2-1, with a possible D match to TRBD1 (5 bases). CDR3 in amino acids: CASSEGARASGEQFF. The CDR3 DNA is TGTGCCAGCAGTGAAGGTGCCAGGGCATCGGGTGAGCAGTTCTTC.